A single sample is the source of the 23 T cell receptor beta chains below, sequenced in a study of cytomegalovirus exposure and HLA in healthy donors. A multiplex PCR was run with 60 Vbeta primers and 13 Jbeta primers. TCRdb keeps only in-frame clones here, not all; method: immunoSEQ multiplex PCR. The table has approximately 140,000 clones, around 81% seen once. The sample was PBMCs. These receptors were taken from a male donor in good health and CMV-seronegative.

The rearrangement joins TRBV30 to TRBJ2-7, with 8 nucleotides matching TRBD2. Germline CDR1 is GTSNPN and CDR2 is SVGIG (reference sequence). V was clipped by 0 bases and J by 0 bases; unmatched bases: 7. CDR3 size: 16 residues. The DNA of the CDR3 is TGTGCCTGGAGTGTACAATCGGGGGGGAGCTCCTACGAGCAGTACTTC. Amino acid sequence: CAWSVQSGGSSYEQYF.

A single count supports this clone. The J gene is TRBJ1-2, the V gene TRBV7-8; no reliable D call. The V gene's germline CDR1 is SGHVS and CDR2 FQNEAQ. Trimming shortened V by 1 base and J by 4 bases, and 10 bases separated the two germline ends. CDR3 length equals 14 residues. As DNA, the CDR3 is TGTGCCAGCAGCTTAGGCGCAGGAAGCTATGGCTACACCTTC. Its protein product is CASSLGAGSYGYTF.

V usage is TRBV4-1 and J usage is TRBJ1-2, with D perhaps TRBD1 (6 bases). The germline CDR1 and CDR2 sequences are MGHRA and YSYEKL. CDR3 length: 15 amino acids. V lost 3 bases, J lost 3 bases, and 14 bases lay in between. Here the CDR3 DNA reads TGCGCCAGCAGCCAGGGGGGGGGCCTAGACTATGGCTACACCTTC. Amino acid sequence: CASSQGGGLDYGYTF.

This chain links TRBV7-2 with TRBJ2-7; the match to TRBD2 covers 12 bases. There are 17 residues in the CDR3. The V gene end was trimmed by 8 bases and the J gene end by 5 bases; junction bases not matched to a gene: 16. Germline CDR1 is SGHTA and CDR2 is FQGNSA. The CDR3 region is CASCYLRLAGVSHEQYF. The CDR3 DNA reads TGTGCCAGCTGCTACCTTCGACTAGCGGGGGTATCCCACGAGCAGTACTTC.

This clone was counted a few times. Other DNA sequences in the same sample also yield this CDR3. The V call is TRBV7-9, the J call TRBJ1-2, with a weak D call TRBD1 (5 bases). Germline V gene lookup returns CDR1 SEHNR and CDR2 FQNEAQ (reference sequence). CDR3 length: 12 amino acids. V lost 2 bases, J lost 6 bases, and 7 bases lay in between. The CDR3 coding sequence is TGTGCCAGCAGCTTACAGGGAAATGGCTACACCTTC. Translated: CASSLQGNGYTF.

V gene TRBV25-1 combines with J gene TRBJ2-1; possibly TRBD2 for D (6 bases). V was shortened by 7 bases and J by 6 bases, with 19 bases between the two germline ends. The CDR3 is made up of 15 amino acids. Per germline, CDR1 MGHDK and CDR2 SYGVNS. CDR3: CASKLGGLNLNEQFF. Here the CDR3 DNA reads TGTGCCAGCAAGCTGGGGGGACTGAATCTCAATGAGCAGTTCTTC.

A few counts support this clone. Other DNA sequences within the sample encode an identical CDR3. The V gene is TRBV27, the J gene TRBJ2-2; tentatively, D is TRBD1 (5 bases). Germline V gene lookup returns CDR1 MNHEY and CDR2 SMNVEV (reference sequence). The CDR3 has 14 amino acids. V was trimmed by 5 bases and J by 8 bases, leaving 15 bases between them. The chain's CDR3 is CASSITQGSGELFF. CDR3 nucleotides: TGTGCCAGCAGTATAACGCAGGGATCAGGGGAGCTGTTTTTT.

V gene TRBV30 combines with J gene TRBJ1-1, with TRBD1 as a possible D gene (6 bases). The CDR3 extends over 14 amino acids. Trimming took off 5 bases at V and 4 bases at J, with 17 bases between the two ends. Germline V gene data show CDR1 as GTSNPN and CDR2 as SVGIG (reference sequence). CDR3 nucleotides: TGTGCCTGGGGTCGAGGGGGGGCTGGCACTGAAGCTTTCTTT. Translating it yields CAWGRGGAGTEAFF.

This chain uses TRBV25-1 with TRBJ1-6, with D maybe TRBD1 (5 bases). V was cut by 5 bases and J by 8 bases, with 16 bases left in between. The CDR3 totals 15 residues. CDR1 MGHDK and CDR2 SYGVNS come from the germline V gene. The CDR3 nucleotides are TGTGCCAGCAGTCCGACAGTGGCCTTGTATTCACCCCTCCACTTT. Translating gives CASSPTVALYSPLHF.

This clone turned up a few times. The chain employs TRBV5-5 and TRBJ2-7; D call uncertain. Per germline, CDR1 SGHKS and CDR2 YYEKEE (reference sequence). The CDR3 covers 12 residues. With 5 bases removed from V and 4 bases from J, the gap between germline ends came to 10 bases. CDR3 sequence (DNA): TGTGCCAGCAGACCCGACGGGTACGAGCAGTACTTC. This codes for CASRPDGYEQYF.

V is TRBV6-1 and J is TRBJ2-7; no clear D. CDR3 length equals 12 residues. Trimming took off 2 bases at V and 6 bases at J, with 8 bases between the two ends. Per germline, CDR1 MNHNS and CDR2 SASEGT. CDR3 in amino acids: CASSEQFGEQYF. In DNA, the CDR3 is TGTGCCAGCAGTGAACAATTCGGCGAGCAGTACTTC.

This chain joins TRBV7-2 and TRBJ1-1, with D hard to call. This CDR3 has 16 amino acids. In germline, CDR1 is SGHTA, CDR2 FQGNSA. The V end was cut by 2 bases, the J end by 0 bases, with 13 bases between. CDR3 sequence: CASSLFRGSLNTEAFF. DNA of the CDR3: TGTGCCAGCAGCTTATTTAGAGGGTCCCTGAACACTGAAGCTTTCTTT.

This chain joins TRBV25-1 and TRBJ2-2; maybe TRBD1 (5 bases). V was pared by 3 bases and J by 6 bases, with 11 bases between. Germline V lookup: CDR1 MGHDK, CDR2 SYGVNS. This CDR3 is 14 amino acids long. Here the CDR3 DNA reads TGTGCCAGCAGTGATGTACAGGCACCCGGGGAGCTGTTTTTT. Protein product: CASSDVQAPGELFF.

The rearrangement links TRBV7-2 to TRBJ2-2; the D gene is possibly TRBD1 (5 bases). Trimming cost V 5 bases and J 2 bases, with 21 bases left between them. Germline lookup yields CDR1 SGHTA and CDR2 FQGNSA. This CDR3 region has 18 residues. This CDR3 reads CASSVEIFLDRNTGELFF. CDR3 nucleotide sequence: TGTGCCAGCAGCGTAGAGATCTTTCTTGACAGAAACACCGGGGAGCTGTTTTTT.

This clone was seen a few times. The chain carries TRBV20-1 and TRBJ2-1, with D hard to call. From germline, CDR1 is DFQATT and CDR2 SNEGSKA (reference sequence). This CDR3 is built from 10 residues. V gave up 6 bases and J gave up 8 bases, with 8 bases separating them. The CDR3 DNA reads TGCAGTGCGGTAGATTATGAGCAGTTCTTC. This sequence encodes CSAVDYEQFF.

The chain recombines TRBV7-9 with TRBJ1-2; 10 nucleotides line up with TRBD1. Germline values: CDR1 SEHNR, CDR2 FQNEAQ (reference sequence). This CDR3 has 14 residues. V was clipped by 3 bases and J by 3 bases; unmatched bases: 1. CDR3 DNA: TGTGCCAGCAGCTTTGGGACAGGGGACTATGGCTACACCTTC. Protein product: CASSFGTGDYGYTF.

The chain uses TRBV11-1 and TRBJ2-2, with 7 bases identical to TRBD1. V was pared by 6 bases and J by 6 bases, with 10 bases of the junction left unmatched. There are 15 residues in the CDR3. Germline-derived CDR1 and CDR2 are SGHAT and FQDESV (reference sequence). The CDR3, as DNA: TGTGCCAGCAGGCCCACCCCCACAGGGGCCGGGGAGCTGTTTTTT. It specifies CASRPTPTGAGELFF.

This CDR3 reads CASSYGQGDRYEQYF. CDR3 nucleotides: TGTGCCAGCAGCTACGGACAGGGAGATCGCTACGAGCAGTACTTC. V and J are TRBV4-2 and TRBJ2-7; 8 nucleotides match TRBD1. CDR3 length: 15 residues. Losses at the gene ends were 5 bases for V and 3 bases for J; bases not matched to a gene: 9. Germline V lookup: CDR1 LGHNA, CDR2 YNFKEQ.

The V call is TRBV2, the J call TRBJ2-7; 10 positions match TRBD2. Per germline, CDR1 SNHLY and CDR2 FYNNEI. Germline trimming cut 1 base from V and 7 bases from J; bases unmatched to any gene: 13. CDR3 length: 17 amino acids. The CDR3 protein is CASSEVLSGLAAGEQYF. CDR3 nucleotide sequence: TGTGCCAGCAGTGAAGTGTTAAGCGGACTAGCGGCCGGGGAGCAGTACTTC.

The chain carries TRBV2 and TRBJ1-5, with 7 bases matching TRBD1. The junction had 10 bases not matched to a gene; V was cut back by 8 bases and J by 0 bases. Germline V lookup: CDR1 SNHLY, CDR2 FYNNEI. CDR3 length: 16 amino acids. Here the CDR3 reads CASGTEPDYSNQPQHF. The CDR3 coding sequence is TGTGCCAGCGGGACAGAGCCCGACTATAGCAATCAGCCCCAGCATTTT. Full variable domain (missing parts from reference TRBV2 and TRBJ1-5): EPEVTQTPSHQVTQMGQEVILRCVPISNHLYFYWYRQILGQKVEFLVSFYNNEISEKSEIFDDQFSVERPDGSNFTLKIRSTKLEDSAMYFCASGTEPDYSNQPQHFGDGTRLSIL.

The chain carries TRBV6-5 and TRBJ2-2; 8 nucleotides match TRBD1. V lost 4 bases to trimming and J lost 1 base; unmatched junction nucleotides: 2. Germline V gene lookup returns CDR1 MNHEY and CDR2 SVGAGI. The CDR3 extends over 15 amino acids. The CDR3 DNA reads TGTGCCAGCAGTTTCACAGGGGGGAACACCGGGGAGCTGTTTTTT. Protein: CASSFTGGNTGELFF.

The chain is built from TRBV7-9 and TRBJ2-2; TRBD2 might be the D (5 bases). Germline V gene sequence: CDR1 SEHNR, CDR2 FQNEAQ (reference sequence). V lost 2 bases, J lost 6 bases, and 10 bases lay in between. The CDR3 totals 14 residues. CDR3 sequence (DNA): TGTGCCAGCAGCTTAATCACCGGGGCCGGGGAGCTGTTTTTT. Protein product: CASSLITGAGELFF.

In this sample, this clone turned up a few times. The genes are TRBV27 and TRBJ2-1; TRBD2 aligns across 10 bases. After removal of 5 bases from V and 2 bases from J, the junction contained 3 bases not matched to a gene. Germline CDR1 MNHEY, CDR2 SMNVEV (reference sequence). The CDR3 extends over 15 amino acids. CDR3 DNA: TGTGCCAGCAGTCGGACTAGCGGCACCTACAATGAGCAGTTCTTC. This gives the protein CASSRTSGTYNEQFF.